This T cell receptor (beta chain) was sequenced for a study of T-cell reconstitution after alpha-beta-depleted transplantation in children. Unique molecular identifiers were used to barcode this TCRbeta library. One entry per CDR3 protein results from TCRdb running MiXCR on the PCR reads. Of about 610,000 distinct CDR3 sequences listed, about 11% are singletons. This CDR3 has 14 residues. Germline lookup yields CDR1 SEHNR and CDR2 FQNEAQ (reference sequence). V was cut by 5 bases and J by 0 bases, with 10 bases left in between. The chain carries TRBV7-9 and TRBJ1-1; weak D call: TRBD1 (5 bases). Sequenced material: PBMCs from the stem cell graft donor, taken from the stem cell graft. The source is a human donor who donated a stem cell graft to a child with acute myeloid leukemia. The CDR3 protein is CASSDRQMNTEAFF. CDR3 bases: TGTGCCAGCAGCGATCGACAGATGAACACTGAAGCTTTCTTT.